Following are 20 T cell receptor beta chains from one sample sequenced in a study of control samples from healthy donors and cancer patients. Sequencing used immunoSEQ multiplex PCR; TCRdb keeps in-frame clones, though not all of them. The data show more than 95,000 clones, over 80% seen once. Sequenced input: PBMCs. The source is an elderly man with head and neck cancer.

V is TRBV12-3 or TRBV12-4 and J is TRBJ2-5, with 9 bases fitting TRBD2. Losses at the gene ends were 6 bases for V and 2 bases for J; bases not matched to a gene: 1. The CDR3 has 13 residues. The CDR3 loop reads CASRLAGQETQYF. CDR3 bases: TGTGCCAGCAGGCTAGCGGGGCAAGAGACCCAGTACTTC.

The V call is TRBV19, the J call TRBJ1-5; D gene ambiguous. Deletions cut 6 bases from V and 3 bases from J, with 9 bases between. The CDR3 is 13 amino acids. Germline CDR1 reads LNHDA; CDR2 reads SQIVND (reference sequence). CDR3 amino acids: CASSRDTNQPQHF. The CDR3 region has the DNA TGTGCCAGTAGCCGGGATACCAATCAGCCCCAGCATTTT.

CDR3 sequence (DNA): TGTGCCAGCAGCCCCTTAGGACGGGTCCGCAATGAGCAGTTCTTC. Amino acids: CASSPLGRVRNEQFF. V and J are TRBV7-7 and TRBJ2-1; D is undetermined. The germline CDR1 and CDR2 sequences are SSHAT and FNYEAQ (reference sequence). Trimming left V 5 bases short and J 6 bases short, with 17 bases between. The CDR3 contains 15 residues.

The chain has TRBV7-2 and TRBJ1-1; TRBD1 is a possible D gene (5 bases). The V end was cut by 1 base, the J end by 11 bases, with 14 bases between. The CDR3 loop spans 13 amino acids. Per germline, CDR1 SGHTA and CDR2 FQGNSA. The CDR3 DNA sequence: TGTGCCAGCAGCTTAGACAGGATGAAGTGGGCTTTCTTT. This translates into CASSLDRMKWAFF.

This sequence joins TRBV7-8 and TRBJ2-1; 7 nucleotides align to TRBD1. Germline trimming cut 5 bases from V and 8 bases from J; bases unmatched to any gene: 6. The CDR3 sequence is 13 residues long. Germline values: CDR1 SGHVS, CDR2 FQNEAQ. The CDR3 reads CASSLNRGDEQFF. In DNA form, the CDR3 reads TGTGCCAGCAGCCTGAACAGGGGTGATGAGCAGTTCTTC.

The chain employs TRBV10-3 and TRBJ1-2, with 8 bases fitting TRBD1. The CDR3 length is 14 residues. The germline gives CDR1 ENHRY, CDR2 SYGVKD. The V and J ends lost 6 bases and 4 bases, in that order; junction bases with no gene match: 7. The CDR3 spells CAISARQGSYGYTF. The CDR3 coding sequence is TGTGCCATCAGCGCTAGACAGGGGAGCTATGGCTACACCTTC.

V gene TRBV11-3 combines with J gene TRBJ1-3, with a weak D call TRBD1 (5 bases). Trimming removed 5 bases at V and 4 bases at J, with 18 bases between. The CDR3 runs to 16 residues. Germline V gene data show CDR1 as SGHNT and CDR2 as YENEEA. The CDR3 sequence: CASSPGTLGAGNTIYF. The CDR3 bases are TGTGCCAGCAGCCCAGGGACCCTCGGAGCGGGAAACACCATATATTTT.

CDR3 loop: CASSEELDAYNEQFF. The CDR3 DNA reads TGTGCCAGCAGTGAAGAACTAGACGCCTACAATGAGCAGTTCTTC. This chain connects TRBV6-4 to TRBJ2-1; weak D call: TRBD2 (5 bases). The V gene's germline CDR1 is MRHNA and CDR2 SNTAGT. V lost 3 bases, J lost 2 bases, and 11 bases lay in between. The CDR3 runs to 15 residues.

The chain combines TRBV3-1 (or the pseudogene TRBV3-2) with TRBJ1-2; no reliable D call. The germline V gene encodes CDR1 LGHDT and CDR2 YNNKEL (reference sequence). The CDR3 length is 14 residues. V was shortened by 0 bases and J by 8 bases, with 13 bases between the two germline ends. The CDR3 sequence is CASSQDNRISGYTF. The DNA for the CDR3 is TGTGCCAGCAGCCAAGATAACAGAATAAGCGGCTACACCTTC.

CDR3 nucleotide sequence: TGTGCCAGCAGTGTATACTATGGCTACACCTTC. This encodes CASSVYYGYTF. This chain joins TRBV2 and TRBJ1-2; no firm D call. The germline V gene encodes CDR1 SNHLY and CDR2 FYNNEI. The CDR3 sequence is 11 residues long. V lost 4 bases and J lost 3, with 3 bases in between.

The chain couples TRBV12-5 to TRBJ1-1, with D hard to call. The CDR3 extends over 11 amino acids. Per germline, CDR1 LGHNT and CDR2 FRNRAP. V lost 5 bases, J lost 8 bases, and 9 bases lay in between. CDR3 protein: CASGGTMEAFF. CDR3 DNA: TGTGCTAGTGGTGGAACGATGGAAGCTTTCTTT.

This clone was observed once. The J gene is TRBJ2-5, the V gene TRBV5-5; D possibly matches TRBD1 or TRBD2 (5 bases each). There are 15 residues in the CDR3. Trimming stripped 4 bases from V and 0 bases from J, with 13 bases between. Germline assignment: CDR1 SGHKS and CDR2 YYEKEE (reference sequence). The CDR3 sequence is CASSTGPTYQETQYF. Written as DNA, the CDR3 is TGTGCCAGCAGCACGGGACCAACGTACCAAGAGACCCAGTACTTC.

This CDR3 reads CASSSRGSHYGYTF. As DNA, the CDR3 is TGTGCCAGCAGTTCTCGGGGATCCCACTATGGCTACACCTTC. J is TRBJ1-2 and V is TRBV6-5; D uncertain. The CDR3 spans 14 residues. Deletions cut 4 bases from V and 3 bases from J, with 12 bases between. Germline V gives CDR1 MNHEY, CDR2 SVGAGI.

The chain joins TRBV6-2 or TRBV6-3 to TRBJ2-5; 12 nucleotides agree with TRBD1. Unmatched junction bases numbered 10, after V lost 6 bases and J lost 5 bases. This CDR3 comprises 16 residues. Germline V gene data show CDR1 as MNHEY and CDR2 as SVGEGT. CDR3 sequence (DNA): TGTGCCAGCAGCCCTGGGACAGGGGGCGTTTCGGAGACCCAGTACTTC. Translated: CASSPGTGGVSETQYF.

V gene TRBV7-2 combines with J gene TRBJ2-2; 8 bases match TRBD2. With V trimmed by 5 bases and J by 4 bases, 12 bases remained unmatched. The CDR3 runs 17 residues. Per the germline V gene, CDR1 is SGHTA and CDR2 is FQGNSA. The CDR3 sequence is CASSLPGSGMVTGELFF. The CDR3 bases are TGTGCCAGCAGCCTACCCGGTAGCGGGATGGTCACCGGGGAGCTGTTTTTT.

The chain recombines TRBV6-6 with TRBJ1-1, with a tentative D call TRBD1 (5 bases). Trimming stripped 7 bases from V and 8 bases from J, with 17 bases between. This CDR3 region has 13 residues. Germline V gene sequence: CDR1 MNHNY, CDR2 SVGAGI (reference sequence). The chain's CDR3 is CASTSQVRDEAFF. CDR3 DNA sequence: TGTGCCAGCACCTCCCAGGTCCGGGACGAAGCTTTCTTT.

The chain uses TRBV2 and TRBJ1-5; 9 positions match TRBD1. Germline lookup yields CDR1 SNHLY and CDR2 FYNNEI. This CDR3 contains 17 residues. The ends lost 7 bases at V and 9 bases at J; junction bases unmatched: 19. In DNA form, the CDR3 reads TGTGCCAGCACCTCGAGTACAGGGGGCGTAGGTGGTGGGCCCCAGCATTTT. It yields the protein CASTSSTGGVGGGPQHF.

This chain uses TRBV6-5 with TRBJ2-2; 12 nucleotides agree with TRBD2. The trim removed 2 bases at V and 5 bases at J, leaving 0 bases unmatched. Germline V gene data show CDR1 as MNHEY and CDR2 as SVGAGI. The CDR3 covers 15 residues. CDR3 DNA sequence: TGTGCCAGCAGTTACACTAGCGGGAGGACCGGGGAGCTGTTTTTT. Translated: CASSYTSGRTGELFF.

The V and J genes are TRBV6-6 and TRBJ2-3; D is unclear. Germline CDR1 and CDR2: MNHNY and SVGAGI (reference sequence). The V gene lost 0 bases and the J gene lost 10 bases, with 11 bases spanning the gap. This CDR3 region has 13 residues. The CDR3 DNA is TGTGCCAGCAGTTACTCTGCCACTAATCCGCAGTATTTT. Its protein product is CASSYSATNPQYF.

The chain uses TRBV4-1 and TRBJ2-7, with D hard to call. The CDR3 totals 14 residues. The V end lost 2 bases, the J end lost 0 bases, and 8 bases lay between the germline ends. The germline CDR1 and CDR2 sequences are MGHRA and YSYEKL. CDR3 amino acids: CASSQSPTSYEQYF. The CDR3 DNA reads TGCGCCAGCAGCCAAAGCCCGACCTCCTACGAGCAGTACTTC.